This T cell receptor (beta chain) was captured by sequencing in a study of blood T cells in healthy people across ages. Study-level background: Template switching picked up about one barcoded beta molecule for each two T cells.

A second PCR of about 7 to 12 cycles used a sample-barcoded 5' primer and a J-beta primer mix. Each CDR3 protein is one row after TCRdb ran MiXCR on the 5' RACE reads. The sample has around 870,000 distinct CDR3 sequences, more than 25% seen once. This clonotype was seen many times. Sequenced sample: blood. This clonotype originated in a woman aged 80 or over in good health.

The CDR3 spells CASSYPWAGPSKETQYF. The CDR3 coding sequence is TGTGCCAGCAGTTACCCGTGGGCCGGACCGAGCAAAGAGACCCAGTACTTC. The V gene is TRBV6-2 or TRBV6-3, the J gene TRBJ2-5; D is undetermined. V dropped 2 bases and J dropped 3 bases, with 19 bases sitting between them. The CDR3 is 17 residues long. Germline V gene lookup returns CDR1 MNHEY and CDR2 SVGEGT.